The 18 T cell receptor beta chains listed next were all sequenced from one sample in a study of PD-L1 blockade in urothelial cancer. Method: immunoSEQ multiplex PCR; TCRdb's copy keeps in-frame clones and lacks some. The profile covers roughly 45,000 clones, with 83% appearing a single time and about 16% taken by the ten largest. Time point noted: peripheral blood 6 weeks after treatment start. Source: PBMCs, taken around atezolizumab (anti-PD-L1) treatment. Every receptor here comes from a man aged 60-69 years with urothelial cancer.

The rearrangement links TRBV7-8 to TRBJ2-5, with D tentatively TRBD2 (5 bases). The CDR3 has 15 residues. Trimming removed 5 bases from V and 4 bases from J, with 17 bases in between. Germline-derived CDR1 and CDR2 are SGHVS and FQNEAQ. CDR3 DNA: TGTGCCAGCAGCCCAAAAGGCGGAGAGGGAGAGACCCAGTACTTC. It translates to CASSPKGGEGETQYF. Combining the CDR3 with reference TRBV7-8 and TRBJ2-5 gives the whole variable domain GAGVSQSPRYKVAKRGQDVALRCDPISGHVSLFWYQQALGQGPEFLTYFQNEAQLDKSGLPSDRFFAERPEGSVSTLKIQRTQQEDSAVYLCASSPKGGEGETQYFGPGTRLLVL.

The V and J genes are TRBV28 and TRBJ2-5; the match to TRBD2 covers 7 bases. V shed 7 bases, J shed 5 bases, and the junction held 13 bases outside the gene matches. Germline CDR1 and CDR2: MDHEN and SYDVKM. The CDR3 consists of 15 residues. CDR3 sequence (DNA): TGTGCCAGCATGGGGGGAGGGATAGTGAAGGAGACCCAGTACTTC. It encodes CASMGGGIVKETQYF.

J is TRBJ2-6 and V is TRBV13; 8 nucleotides agree with TRBD2. Germline CDR1 PRHDT, CDR2 FYEKMQ (reference sequence). The CDR3 totals 17 residues. The junction had 6 bases not matched to a gene; V was cut back by 5 bases and J by 0 bases. The CDR3 protein is CASSLGGGVSGANVLTF. For the CDR3, the DNA is TGTGCCAGCAGCCTCGGGGGGGGAGTCTCTGGGGCCAACGTCCTGACTTTC.

This chain uses TRBV5-5 with TRBJ2-7; TRBD1 agrees at 10 bases. Per germline, CDR1 SGHKS and CDR2 YYEKEE (reference sequence). This CDR3 contains 15 residues. J lost 3 bases, V lost 4 bases, and 7 bases had no gene match. The DNA for the CDR3 is TGTGCCAGCAGCGATCGGGACAGGGGAAGCTACGAGCAGTACTTC. As protein: CASSDRDRGSYEQYF.

The chain uses TRBV27 and TRBJ1-5, with 7 bases identical to TRBD1. The V gene's germline CDR1 is MNHEY and CDR2 SMNVEV (reference sequence). With V trimmed by 10 bases and J by 6 bases, 18 bases remained unmatched. CDR3 size: 16 residues. The CDR3 DNA follows: TGTGCCACCAAGGCAGGGGGGAATTATAAGGGTCAGCCCCAGCATTTT. Translating gives CATKAGGNYKGQPQHF.

The chain has TRBV19 and TRBJ1-4; a weak D match, TRBD1 (6 bases). Germline V gives CDR1 LNHDA, CDR2 SQIVND (reference sequence). The CDR3 totals 15 residues. The V gene lost 3 bases and the J gene lost 5 bases, with 13 bases spanning the gap. CDR3 DNA sequence: TGTGCCAGTAGTATCACAGGGCAGTGGAATGAAAAACTGTTTTTT. Translation: CASSITGQWNEKLFF.

The V call is TRBV7-9, the J call TRBJ1-1; tentatively, D is TRBD1 (5 bases). The V gene's germline CDR1 is SEHNR and CDR2 FQNEAQ (reference sequence). The ends were cut back, 4 bases at V and 4 bases at J, with 13 bases in the middle. The CDR3 totals 14 residues. As DNA, the CDR3 is TGTGCCAGCAGCTCGGCAGACAGCCTCACTGAAGCTTTCTTT. It yields the protein CASSSADSLTEAFF.

The genes are TRBV18 and TRBJ1-2, with TRBD1 identical over 10 bases. V trimming: 0 bases; J trimming: 6 bases; junction bases outside the gene matches: 1. The CDR3 loop spans 14 amino acids. Germline CDR1 is KGHSH and CDR2 is LQKENI. CDR3 protein: CASSPPGQGDGYTF. In DNA, the CDR3 is TGTGCCAGCTCACCACCAGGACAGGGGGATGGCTACACCTTC.

This clone was seen once. V usage is TRBV2 and J usage is TRBJ1-3; a possible D gene is TRBD1 (6 bases). CDR1 and CDR2 from the germline V gene are SNHLY and FYNNEI. The germline V and J ends were trimmed by 11 bases and 0 bases, with 11 bases remaining between them. The CDR3 covers 13 residues. Here the CDR3 reads CASQGSSGNTIYF. The CDR3 region has the DNA TGTGCCTCCCAGGGGAGCTCTGGAAACACCATATATTTT. Full variable domain (outside the CDR3, taken from reference TRBV2 and TRBJ1-3): EPEVTQTPSHQVTQMGQEVILRCVPISNHLYFYWYRQILGQKVEFLVSFYNNEISEKSEIFDDQFSVERPDGSNFTLKIRSTKLEDSAMYFCASQGSSGNTIYFGEGSWLTVV.

The chain employs TRBV30 and TRBJ1-1; TRBD1 agrees at 11 bases. Germline lookup yields CDR1 GTSNPN and CDR2 SVGIG (reference sequence). This CDR3 comprises 15 residues. V shed 2 bases, J shed 4 bases, and the junction held 6 bases outside the gene matches. The CDR3 DNA sequence: TGTGCCTGGAGTTCCTGGACAGGGGGCCTCACTGAAGCTTTCTTT. Translated: CAWSSWTGGLTEAFF.

The J gene is TRBJ2-3, the V gene TRBV5-4, with a weak D call TRBD1 (6 bases). V lost 0 bases, J lost 2 bases, and 7 bases lay in between. Germline-derived CDR1 and CDR2 are SGHNT and YYREEE (reference sequence). This CDR3 is 14 amino acids long. CDR3 protein: CASSLAGDTDTQYF. As DNA, the CDR3 is TGTGCCAGCAGCTTGGCAGGGGACACAGATACGCAGTATTTT.

Only one count was recorded for this clone. CDR3 region: CASSPRQGWEQYF. The CDR3 coding sequence is TGTGCCAGCTCACCACGGCAGGGTTGGGAGCAGTACTTC. This chain connects TRBV18 to TRBJ2-7; D may be TRBD1 (5 bases). The CDR3 extends over 13 amino acids. From germline, CDR1 is KGHSH and CDR2 LQKENI. Deletions cut 1 base from V and 7 bases from J, with 11 bases between.

The rearrangement joins TRBV5-1 to TRBJ1-3, with 7 bases aligning to TRBD1. This CDR3 is built from 15 residues. CDR1 is SGHRS and CDR2 is YFSETQ in the germline V gene. With V trimmed by 2 bases and J by 2 bases, 4 bases remained unmatched. The CDR3 sequence: CASSLGQGAGNTIYF. In nucleotides, the CDR3 is TGCGCCAGCAGCTTAGGCCAGGGGGCTGGAAACACCATATATTTT.

This sequence joins TRBV30 and TRBJ1-2; no clear D gene. Trimming removed 7 bases at V and 6 bases at J, with 15 bases between. This CDR3 contains 12 residues. The germline V gene has CDR1 GTSNPN and CDR2 SVGIG (reference sequence). CDR3 DNA sequence: TGTGCCTCTGCGACAATTTTCCATGGCTACACCTTC. Encoded protein: CASATIFHGYTF.

The count of this clone is one. This chain connects TRBV6-5 to TRBJ2-7, with 10 bases that match TRBD2. The J segment lost 3 bases and the V segment lost 2 bases, leaving 4 bases of the junction unmatched. CDR1 and CDR2 (germline): MNHEY, SVGAGI. The CDR3 length is 15 residues. The CDR3 reads CASSYTLAGNYEQYF. CDR3 nucleotides: TGTGCCAGCAGTTACACACTAGCGGGGAACTACGAGCAGTACTTC.

The V and J genes are TRBV12-5 and TRBJ2-2; 10 bases map to TRBD2. J gave up 3 bases and V 2 bases, and 12 bases lay outside the gene matches. The CDR3 is 19 amino acids. Germline V gene sequence: CDR1 LGHNT, CDR2 FRNRAP. The CDR3, as DNA: TGTGCTAGTGGTTTGTTGCGGCTAGCGGGGGCCATAGACACCGGGGAGCTGTTTTTT. Translating gives CASGLLRLAGAIDTGELFF.

The chain links TRBV6-1 to TRBJ2-5, with 12 bases aligning to TRBD2. V lost 1 base and J lost 3; bases outside the gene matches: 3. The CDR3 extends over 16 amino acids. Germline CDR1 and CDR2: MNHNS and SASEGT. This CDR3 is CASSEGLAGGEETQYF. The CDR3 bases are TGTGCCAGCAGTGAAGGGCTAGCGGGGGGGGAAGAGACCCAGTACTTC.

Here the CDR3 reads CSAPAGATDTQYF. As DNA, the CDR3 is TGCAGCGCCCCAGCGGGGGCCACAGATACGCAGTATTTT. The chain employs TRBV29-1 and TRBJ2-3, with 8 positions matching TRBD2. This CDR3 has 13 amino acids. Germline values: CDR1 SQVTM, CDR2 ANQGSEA. V was pared by 7 bases and J by 2 bases, with 5 bases of the junction left unmatched.